This is a list of T cell receptor beta chains from one sample in a study of neurological immune-mediated disorders. TCRdb independently ran MiXCR on the 5' RACE reads; one entry per CDR3 protein. Found here are roughly 32,000 distinct CDR3 sequences, 4.5% to 7% of them singletons; the top ten hold approximately 2.1%. Sequenced: CD4+ T cells from blood. These TCRs come from a woman aged 45-65 years in good health. Each CDR3 is given with its conserved first and last residue. D genes are given only for firm matches. Where a row states a size, it is once, few, many or the class of an expanded clone; other rows omit it.

abundance,v_gene,j_gene,d_gene,CDR3nt,CDR3aa
many,TRBV15,TRBJ2-1,.,TGTGCCACCAGCAGGAGACAGGCCCTACTAGGTGAGCAGTTCTTC,CATSRRQALLGEQFF
many,TRBV4-2,TRBJ2-1,.,TGTGCCAGCAGCCAAGATGGGGGTAATGAGCAGTTCTTC,CASSQDGGNEQFF
many,TRBV7-2,TRBJ2-3,TRBD2,TGTGCCAGCAGCTTTCTAGCGGCTAGCACAGATACGCAGTATTTT,CASSFLAASTDTQYF
many,TRBV20-1,TRBJ2-7,.,TGCAGTGCCCCGGAGGGAGCCTACGAGCAGTACTTC,CSAPEGAYEQYF
many,TRBV14,TRBJ2-1,TRBD2,TGTGCCAGCAATCTTCTGGCGGGAGGCAATGAGCAGTTCTTC,CASNLLAGGNEQFF
many,TRBV6-5,TRBJ2-1,TRBD1,TGTGCCAGCAGTGCGATCCAGGGGGCGACCGCCTACAATGAGCAGTTCTTC,CASSAIQGATAYNEQFF
many,TRBV7-2,TRBJ2-1,.,TGTGCCAGCAGCTCGAGTTGGGGTTACTACAATGAGCAGTTCTTC,CASSSSWGYYNEQFF
.,TRBV7-3,TRBJ2-7,TRBD2,TGTGCCAGCAGCTTGACTAGCGGGCCGGGCTACGAGCAGTACTTC,CASSLTSGPGYEQYF
many,TRBV10-3,TRBJ1-2,TRBD1,TGTGCCATCAGGACAGGGTTATCTAACTATGGCTACACCTTC,CAIRTGLSNYGYTF
many,TRBV29-1,TRBJ2-7,.,TGCAGCGTCGGGGCCTCGGGCGTCTTCTCTTACGAGCAGTACTTC,CSVGASGVFSYEQYF
many,TRBV20-1,TRBJ1-2,.,TGCAGTGCACTAGACCCCATGCATGGCTACACCTTC,CSALDPMHGYTF
.,TRBV20-1,TRBJ1-6,.,TGCAGTGCTTCCCCGAGGGGCGAGAGGTCACCCCTCCACTTT,CSASPRGERSPLHF
many,TRBV6-1,TRBJ1-1,.,TGTGCCAGCAGAGATGGAGTAACGGACACTGAAGCTTTCTTT,CASRDGVTDTEAFF
many,TRBV29-1,TRBJ2-1,.,TGCAGCGTTCGAATCGATGAGCAGTTCTTC,CSVRIDEQFF
many,TRBV10-3,TRBJ1-6,TRBD1,TGTGCCATCAGTGAGTCGGGTTCAGGGGGACCGGGATCACCCCTCCACTTT,CAISESGSGGPGSPLHF
many,TRBV20-1,TRBJ1-1,.,TGCAGTGCTCTGGGGGCTATTGGGGAGCTTTCTTTT,CSALGAIGELSF
many,TRBV19,TRBJ1-1,TRBD1,TGTGCCAGTAGTATTGGGACAGGGAACACTGAAGCTTTCTTT,CASSIGTGNTEAFF
many,TRBV7-2,TRBJ2-3,.,TGTGCCAGCAGCTCGTTTCGAGGGTCAGGTACGCAGTATTTT,CASSSFRGSGTQYF
few,TRBV5-1,TRBJ2-1,TRBD2,TGCGCCAGCATTGGGAGCGGGGGGAGCTCCTACAATGAGCAGTTCTTC,CASIGSGGSSYNEQFF
many,TRBV7-2,TRBJ2-1,.,TGTGCCAGCAGCCTCGGCCCCCTCTCGGCAAATGAGCAGTTCTTC,CASSLGPLSANEQFF
few,TRBV20-1,TRBJ1-4,.,TGCAGTGCCAACCCCCGGGGCAGCCCAACTAATGAAAAACTGTTTTTT,CSANPRGSPTNEKLFF
many,TRBV11-3,TRBJ2-7,TRBD1,TGTGCCAGCAGCTTCCGGACAGGAAACGAGCAGTACTTC,CASSFRTGNEQYF
many,TRBV28,TRBJ2-7,.,TGTGCCAGCAGCCCCAGGGTTTTGAACGAGCAGTACTTC,CASSPRVLNEQYF
many,TRBV2,TRBJ1-1,.,TGTGCCAGCACAGCGACGGGGCAGCTGAACACTGAAGCTTTCTTT,CASTATGQLNTEAFF
many,TRBV5-1,TRBJ2-3,.,TGCGCCAGCAGCTTGAGAGGGGTGAGCACAGATACGCAGTATTTT,CASSLRGVSTDTQYF
many,TRBV5-6,TRBJ1-2,.,TGTGCCAGCAGCTTGGGGACGGACAACTATGGCTACACCTTC,CASSLGTDNYGYTF
many,TRBV5-5,TRBJ2-1,TRBD2,TGTGCCAGCAGCCCCGGGACTAGCGACTTCAATGAGCAGTTCTTC,CASSPGTSDFNEQFF
many,TRBV7-2,TRBJ2-2,.,TGTGCCAGCAGCCCTACAGCCCTGGCGAACACCGGGGAGCTGTTTTTT,CASSPTALANTGELFF
many,TRBV19,TRBJ2-5,TRBD2,TGTGCCAGTAGTATCGGTAGCGGGAGCCCCCAAGAGACCCAGTACTTC,CASSIGSGSPQETQYF
many,TRBV5-1,TRBJ2-7,.,TGCGCCAGCAGCTTGATGGTCCAGAACTACGAGCAGTACTTC,CASSLMVQNYEQYF
many,TRBV19,TRBJ1-1,.,TGTGCCAGTAGTATTAAGGCAATGAACACTGAAGCTTTCTTT,CASSIKAMNTEAFF
many,TRBV24-1,TRBJ2-1,TRBD1,TGTGCCACCAGTGATACAGGGGGCTCCTACAATGAGCAGTTCTTC,CATSDTGGSYNEQFF
many,TRBV20-1,TRBJ2-3,TRBD1,TGCAGTGCCCGAACAGGACAGGGGAAGTCAGATACGCAGTATTTT,CSARTGQGKSDTQYF
many,TRBV12-3/TRBV12-4,TRBJ1-5,.,TGTGCCAGCAGTTTTGCCAGCCGCAATCAGCCCCAGCATTTT,CASSFASRNQPQHF
many,TRBV27,TRBJ2-1,.,TGTGCCAGCACCACCGGCGGGGCCGGTGAGCAGTTCTTC,CASTTGGAGEQFF
many,TRBV29-1,TRBJ1-2,TRBD1,TGCAGCCTCGGGGGCAGGGGGGGCTACACCTTC,CSLGGRGGYTF
many,TRBV20-1,TRBJ1-6,.,TGCAGTGCAACCCGGGGGGATTACGGCTCACCCCTCCACTTT,CSATRGDYGSPLHF
medium-sized,TRBV9,TRBJ2-2,TRBD1,TGTGCCAGCAGCGAAACAGGGGGCAGCCCCGGGGAGCTGTTTTTT,CASSETGGSPGELFF
many,TRBV23-1,TRBJ2-3,.,TGCGCCAGACTCCCGTGGGAGACTCCCACAGATACGCAGTATTTT,CARLPWETPTDTQYF
many,TRBV20-1,TRBJ1-4,.,TGCAGTGCTAGGGGTAATGAAAAACTGTTTTTT,CSARGNEKLFF
.,TRBV7-9,TRBJ2-1,TRBD1,TGTGCCAGCAGCTTAGCCGGGACAGGGGAGGGTGAGCAGTTCTTC,CASSLAGTGEGEQFF
.,TRBV3-2,TRBJ2-7,.,TGTGCCAGCAGCCAAGGAGTCCCCTCCTACGAGCAGTACTTC,CASSQGVPSYEQYF
medium-sized,TRBV28,TRBJ2-3,TRBD1,TGTGCCAGCAGCCAACAGGGGAGCACAGATACGCAGTATTTT,CASSQQGSTDTQYF
many,TRBV5-1,TRBJ1-3,.,TGCGCCAGCAGCTTGGAGGGGGAGTCTGGAAACACCATATATTTT,CASSLEGESGNTIYF
many,TRBV14,TRBJ1-4,.,TGTGCCAGCAGCCAAAGGCTGGGGACGGAAAAACTGTTTTTT,CASSQRLGTEKLFF
many,TRBV20-1,TRBJ1-6,.,TGCAGTGCTAGCGGGGGGGATAATTCACCCCTCCACTTT,CSASGGDNSPLHF
many,TRBV5-6,TRBJ2-7,.,TGTGCCAGCAGCCCAGGGATAGCTTACGAGCAGTACTTC,CASSPGIAYEQYF
many,TRBV5-1,TRBJ1-5,.,TGCGCCAGCAGCTTGGACGGGAACGGGGGCAATCAGCCCCAGCATTTT,CASSLDGNGGNQPQHF
many,TRBV5-1,TRBJ1-4,TRBD1,TGCGCCAGCAGAGCGACAGGGGATAATGAAAAACTGTTTTTT,CASRATGDNEKLFF
many,TRBV6-6,TRBJ2-4,.,TGTGCCAGCAGTTACTCGAACCGGGGACTAGCCAAAAACATTCAGTACTTC,CASSYSNRGLAKNIQYF
many,TRBV5-1,TRBJ2-7,TRBD2,TGCGCCAGCAGGACTTCCGGGACTAGCGACGAGCAGTACTTC,CASRTSGTSDEQYF